One T cell receptor beta chain is described in this entry. This entry comes from a study of blood T cell repertoires in COVID-19. The overall study: Some COVID-19 samples were acute and others convalescent; all came from the United States, Italy and Spain. Nucleic acid was either cDNA or gDNA, and it came from T cells, B-cell-depleted T cells, or PBMCs.

This CDR3 is built from 12 residues. V was pared by 3 bases and J by 4 bases, with 4 bases between. Per the germline V gene, CDR1 is SGHRS and CDR2 is YFSETQ. In the original analysis: Amplified reference gene primers provided the basis for estimating nucleated cell counts. Using immunoSEQ multiplex PCR, the repertoire was profiled, and TCRdb retains in-frame clones only, with some absent. Clone size and V and J calls were adopted from that table, with D and trimming inferred from the DNA. The sample holds more than 200,000 clones, approximately 86% seen once. This clonotype originated in a woman aged 55-69 years with COVID-19, enrolled during active disease. The chain combines TRBV5-1 with TRBJ2-2; D not resolved. The sequenced sample consisted of peripheral blood. The CDR3 is CASSYSTGELFF. The CDR3 region has the DNA TGCGCCAGCAGCTACTCCACCGGGGAGCTGTTTTTT.